The subject of this entry is one T cell receptor (beta chain). Methods used by the authors: Amplification from reference gene primers served as the basis for estimated nucleated cell counts. This table comes from immunoSEQ multiplex PCR, and its TCRdb copy is limited to in-frame clones, with some not included. V, J and clone size are those of that table, while D and trimming were read from the DNA. Seen here are under 150,000 clones, around 88% observed once, and the top ten hold about 16%. This record belongs to a study of blood T cell repertoires in COVID-19. On the study more broadly: The United States, Italy and Spain provided the acute and convalescent COVID-19 samples.

V shed 0 bases, J shed 1 base, and the junction held 5 bases outside the gene matches. This CDR3 is 16 amino acids long. Germline loops: CDR1 SGHRS, CDR2 YFSETQ. The sample taken for sequencing was peripheral blood. The TCR comes from a woman in her forties or fifties who had recovered from COVID-19. This chain links TRBV5-1 with TRBJ2-7, with 9 positions matching TRBD1. DNA for the CDR3: TGCGCCAGCAGCTTGGGGGACAGGGATGGATCCTACGAGCAGTACTTC. It specifies CASSLGDRDGSYEQYF.